This paragraph covers one TCR beta chain sequence. Using immunoSEQ multiplex PCR, the repertoire was profiled, and TCRdb retains in-frame clones only, with some absent. Of a few hundred thousand clones in the sample, roughly 89% are singletons; the top ten hold 1.5%. These data belong to a study of blood T cell repertoires in COVID-19. CDR3 length: 16 residues. Germline CDR1 LNHDA, CDR2 SQIVND (reference sequence). Unmatched junction bases numbered 12, after V lost 7 bases and J lost 4 bases. V and J are TRBV19 and TRBJ2-2; 7 bases are shared with TRBD1. Source material: peripheral blood. The TCR sequence derives from a woman in her forties who had recovered from COVID-19. The CDR3 is CASTRLQGRGTGELFF. CDR3 nucleotides: TGTGCCAGTACCCGACTACAGGGGCGAGGCACCGGGGAGCTGTTTTTT.